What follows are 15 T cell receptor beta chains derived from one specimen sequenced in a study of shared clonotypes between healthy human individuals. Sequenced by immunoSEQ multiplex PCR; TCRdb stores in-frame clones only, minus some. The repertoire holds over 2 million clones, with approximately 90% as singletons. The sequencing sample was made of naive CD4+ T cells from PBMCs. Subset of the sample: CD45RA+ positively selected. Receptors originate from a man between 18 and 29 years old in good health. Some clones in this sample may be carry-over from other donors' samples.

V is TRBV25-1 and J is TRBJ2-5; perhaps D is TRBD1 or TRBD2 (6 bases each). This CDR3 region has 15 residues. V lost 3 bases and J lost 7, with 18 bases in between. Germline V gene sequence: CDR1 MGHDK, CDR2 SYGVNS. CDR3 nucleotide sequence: TGTGCCAGCAGTGACCCCACGGGGGCGGCAGGGACCCAGTACTTC. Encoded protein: CASSDPTGAAGTQYF.

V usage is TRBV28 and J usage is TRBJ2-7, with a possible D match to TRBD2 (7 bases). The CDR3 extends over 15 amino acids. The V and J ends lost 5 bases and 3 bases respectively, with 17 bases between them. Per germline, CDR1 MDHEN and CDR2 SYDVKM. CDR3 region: CASSTPGGGGYEQYF. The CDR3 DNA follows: TGTGCCAGCAGTACCCCCGGGGGAGGGGGCTACGAGCAGTACTTC.

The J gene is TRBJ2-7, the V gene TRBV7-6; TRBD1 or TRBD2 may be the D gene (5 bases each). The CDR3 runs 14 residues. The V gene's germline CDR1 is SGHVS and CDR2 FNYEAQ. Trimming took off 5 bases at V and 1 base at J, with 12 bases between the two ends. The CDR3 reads CASSPLGPSYEQYF. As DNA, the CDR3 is TGTGCCAGCAGCCCCCTGGGACCTTCCTACGAGCAGTACTTC.

The CDR3 sequence is CASSLGGLYGYTF. The CDR3 DNA sequence: TGTGCCAGCAGCTTAGGGGGCCTCTATGGCTACACCTTC. V usage is TRBV7-3 and J usage is TRBJ1-2, with D tentatively TRBD1 (6 bases). The ends were cut back, 2 bases at V and 4 bases at J, with 8 bases in the middle. This CDR3 region has 13 residues. The germline gives CDR1 SGHTA, CDR2 FQGTGA.

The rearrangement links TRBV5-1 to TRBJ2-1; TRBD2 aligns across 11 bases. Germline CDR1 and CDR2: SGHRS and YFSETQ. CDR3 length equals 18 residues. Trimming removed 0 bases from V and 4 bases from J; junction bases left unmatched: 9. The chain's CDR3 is CASSLELAGGPLYNEQFF. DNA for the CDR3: TGCGCCAGCAGCTTGGAGTTAGCGGGAGGGCCCCTTTACAATGAGCAGTTCTTC.

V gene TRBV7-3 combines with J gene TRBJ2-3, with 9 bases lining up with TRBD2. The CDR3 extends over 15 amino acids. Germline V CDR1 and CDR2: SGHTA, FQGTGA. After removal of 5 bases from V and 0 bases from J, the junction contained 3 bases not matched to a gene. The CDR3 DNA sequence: TGTGCCAGCAGCATTAGCGGGGGAAGCACAGATACGCAGTATTTT. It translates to CASSISGGSTDTQYF. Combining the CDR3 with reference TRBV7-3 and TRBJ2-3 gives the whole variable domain GAGVSQTPSNKVTEKGKYVELRCDPISGHTALYWYRQSLGQGPEFLIYFQGTGAADDSGLPNDRFFAVRPEGSVSTLKIQRTERGDSAVYLCASSISGGSTDTQYFGPGTRLTVL.

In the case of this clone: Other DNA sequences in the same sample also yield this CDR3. CDR3 loop: CASSIGQGTNQPQHF. The CDR3 coding sequence is TGTGCCAGTAGTATAGGACAGGGGACAAATCAGCCCCAGCATTTT. The chain uses TRBV19 and TRBJ1-5; 8 bases match TRBD1. Per the germline V gene, CDR1 is LNHDA and CDR2 is SQIVND (reference sequence). The V and J ends lost 1 base and 4 bases, in that order; junction bases with no gene match: 3. The CDR3 sequence is 15 residues long.

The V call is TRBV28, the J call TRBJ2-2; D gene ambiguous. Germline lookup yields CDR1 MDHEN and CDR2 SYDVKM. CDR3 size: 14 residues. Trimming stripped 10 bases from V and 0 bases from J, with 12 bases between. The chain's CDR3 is CATQGPSNTGELFF. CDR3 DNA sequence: TGTGCCACCCAAGGACCTTCGAACACCGGGGAGCTGTTTTTT.

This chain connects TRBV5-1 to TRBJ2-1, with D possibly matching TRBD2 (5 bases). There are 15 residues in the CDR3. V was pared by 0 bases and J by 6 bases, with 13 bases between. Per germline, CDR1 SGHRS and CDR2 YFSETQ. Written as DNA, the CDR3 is TGCGCCAGCAGCTTGGGAGGGAGTCGATCCAATGAGCAGTTCTTC. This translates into CASSLGGSRSNEQFF.

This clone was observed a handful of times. The CDR3 nucleotides read TGTGCCAGCAGCCAAGGCGGGGCCACAGATACGCAGTATTTT. This encodes CASSQGGATDTQYF. The chain joins TRBV4-2 to TRBJ2-3, with D maybe TRBD2 (6 bases). V was trimmed by 1 base and J by 2 bases, leaving 7 bases between them. The CDR3 runs to 14 residues. CDR1 and CDR2 (germline): LGHNA, YNFKEQ.

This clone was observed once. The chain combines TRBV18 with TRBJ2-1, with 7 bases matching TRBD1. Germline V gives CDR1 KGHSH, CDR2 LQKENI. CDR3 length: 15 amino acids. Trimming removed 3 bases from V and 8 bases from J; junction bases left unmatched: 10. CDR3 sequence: CASSPGQVPGDEQFF. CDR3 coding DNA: TGTGCCAGCTCACCCGGACAGGTCCCTGGGGATGAGCAGTTCTTC.

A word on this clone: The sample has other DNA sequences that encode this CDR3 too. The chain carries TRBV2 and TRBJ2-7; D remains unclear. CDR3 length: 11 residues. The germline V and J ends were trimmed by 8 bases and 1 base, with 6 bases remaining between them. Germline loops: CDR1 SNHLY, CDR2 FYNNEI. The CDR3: CASGGSYEQYF. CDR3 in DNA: TGTGCCAGCGGCGGATCCTACGAGCAGTACTTC.

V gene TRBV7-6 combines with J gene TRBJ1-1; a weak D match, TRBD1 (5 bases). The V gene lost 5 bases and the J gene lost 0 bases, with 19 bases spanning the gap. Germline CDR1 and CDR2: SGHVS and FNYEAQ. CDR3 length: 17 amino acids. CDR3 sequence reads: CASSLTFGGSVNTEAFF. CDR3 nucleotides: TGTGCCAGCAGCCTGACCTTTGGGGGTTCAGTGAACACTGAAGCTTTCTTT.

CDR3 in DNA: TGTGCCAGCAGAAGCTTAGGGGGGGGGAACACTGAAGCTTTCTTT. Translated: CASRSLGGGNTEAFF. The V gene is TRBV6-6, the J gene TRBJ1-1, with D possibly TRBD1 on 6 matching bases. V lost 6 bases to trimming and J lost 1 base, with 15 bases between them. CDR3 length: 15 residues. Germline V gene lookup returns CDR1 MNHNY and CDR2 SVGAGI (reference sequence).

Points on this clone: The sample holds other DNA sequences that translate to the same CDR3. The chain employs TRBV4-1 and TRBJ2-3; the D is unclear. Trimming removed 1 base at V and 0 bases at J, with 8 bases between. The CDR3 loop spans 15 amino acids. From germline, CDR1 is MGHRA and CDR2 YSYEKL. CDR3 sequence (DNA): TGCGCCAGCAGCCAAGTAGGCCTTAGCACAGATACGCAGTATTTT. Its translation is CASSQVGLSTDTQYF.